The 7 T cell receptor beta chains presented below share a single source sample, sequenced in a study of metastatic and nonmetastatic thyroid tumors. Prior to thyroid surgery, none of the patients had received any treatment. MiXCR reprocessed the PCR reads for TCRdb. This sample has approximately 30,000 clones, with approximately 17% found just once. Input material: blood. Receptor source: a female donor with papillary thyroid cancer or a benign thyroid nodule (not recorded which). Some clones in this sample may be carry-over from other donors' samples.

This clone showed up many times. The V and J genes are TRBV5-1 and TRBJ2-7, with TRBD2 matching over 8 bases. Unmatched junction bases numbered 9, after V lost 0 bases and J lost 4 bases. The CDR3 covers 16 residues. Germline-derived CDR1 and CDR2 are SGHRS and YFSETQ. CDR3 DNA: TGCGCCAGCAGCTTGGCCTATCGGGGGGGGAGTTACGAGCAGTACTTC. This encodes CASSLAYRGGSYEQYF.

This clone was picked up many times. The V call is TRBV7-2, the J call TRBJ1-2, with D uncertain. CDR1 is SGHTA and CDR2 is FQGNSA in the germline V gene. Trimming cost V 0 bases and J 0 bases, with 8 bases left between them. CDR3 length: 15 residues. The CDR3 DNA is TGTGCCAGCAGCTTAGCCTATACAGCTAACTATGGCTACACCTTC. Translated: CASSLAYTANYGYTF.

This sequence joins TRBV20-1 and TRBJ2-5; a possible D gene is TRBD2 (5 bases). The CDR3 length is 13 residues. The V end lost 4 bases, the J end lost 2 bases, and 11 bases lay between the germline ends. Germline V lookup: CDR1 DFQATT, CDR2 SNEGSKA (reference sequence). This CDR3 reads CSATKGLQETQYF. As DNA, the CDR3 is TGCAGTGCTACCAAAGGACTTCAAGAGACCCAGTACTTC.

This clone was seen many times. This chain uses TRBV19 with TRBJ1-6; D call uncertain. Per the germline V gene, CDR1 is LNHDA and CDR2 is SQIVND (reference sequence). V lost 3 bases, J lost 5 bases, and 11 bases lay in between. The CDR3 is 15 residues long. The chain's CDR3 is CASSIGTTNNSPLHF. In DNA, the CDR3 is TGTGCCAGTAGTATTGGTACGACGAATAATTCACCCCTCCACTTT.

This clone was recorded at least ten times. This rearrangement joins TRBV18 to TRBJ2-7; tentative D call: TRBD2 (6 bases). Per germline, CDR1 KGHSH and CDR2 LQKENI. There are 15 residues in the CDR3. V lost 3 bases, J lost 0 bases, and 12 bases lay in between. The CDR3 is CASSPDTGSSYEQYF. The DNA of the CDR3 is TGTGCCAGCTCACCCGACACCGGGAGCTCCTACGAGCAGTACTTC.

The J gene is TRBJ2-3, the V gene TRBV18, with 12 bases fitting TRBD2. The CDR3 totals 16 residues. With V trimmed by 1 base and J by 6 bases, 5 bases remained unmatched. Germline-derived CDR1 and CDR2 are KGHSH and LQKENI. The CDR3 nucleotides are TGTGCCAGCTCACCACAGCCTAGCGGGAGGGCGGATACGCAGTATTTT. Translating gives CASSPQPSGRADTQYF.

The V gene is TRBV7-3, the J gene TRBJ2-1, with 7 bases fitting TRBD2. Germline CDR1 reads SGHTA; CDR2 reads FQGTGA. CDR3 size: 15 residues. V shed 1 base, J shed 0 bases, and the junction held 0 bases outside the gene matches. The CDR3 bases are TGTGCCAGCAGCTTAAGCGGGAGCTCCTACAATGAGCAGTTCTTC. Protein: CASSLSGSSYNEQFF.